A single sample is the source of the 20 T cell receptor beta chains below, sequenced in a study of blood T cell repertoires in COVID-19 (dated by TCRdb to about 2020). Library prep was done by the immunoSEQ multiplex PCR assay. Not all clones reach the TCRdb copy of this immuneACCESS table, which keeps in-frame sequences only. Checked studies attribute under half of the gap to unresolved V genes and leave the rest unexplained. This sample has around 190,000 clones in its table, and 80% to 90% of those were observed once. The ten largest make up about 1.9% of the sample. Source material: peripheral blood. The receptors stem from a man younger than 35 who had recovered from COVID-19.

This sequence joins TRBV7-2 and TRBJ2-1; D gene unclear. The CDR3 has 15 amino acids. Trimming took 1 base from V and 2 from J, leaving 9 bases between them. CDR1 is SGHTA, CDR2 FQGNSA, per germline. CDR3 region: CASSLGRQAYNEQFF. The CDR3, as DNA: TGTGCCAGCAGCTTAGGGCGGCAAGCCTACAATGAGCAGTTCTTC.

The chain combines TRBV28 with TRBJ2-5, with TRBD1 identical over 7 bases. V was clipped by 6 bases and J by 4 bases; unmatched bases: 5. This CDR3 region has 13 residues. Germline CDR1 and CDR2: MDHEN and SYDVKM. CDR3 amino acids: CASRRTGRETQYF. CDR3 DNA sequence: TGTGCCAGCAGAAGGACAGGAAGAGAGACCCAGTACTTC.

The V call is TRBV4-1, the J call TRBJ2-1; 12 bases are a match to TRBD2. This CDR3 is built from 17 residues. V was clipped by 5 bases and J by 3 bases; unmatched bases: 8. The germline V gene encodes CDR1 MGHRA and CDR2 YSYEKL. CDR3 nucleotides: TGCGCCAGCAGCGACGGGACTAGCGGGCTGGGCTACAATGAGCAGTTCTTC. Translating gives CASSDGTSGLGYNEQFF.

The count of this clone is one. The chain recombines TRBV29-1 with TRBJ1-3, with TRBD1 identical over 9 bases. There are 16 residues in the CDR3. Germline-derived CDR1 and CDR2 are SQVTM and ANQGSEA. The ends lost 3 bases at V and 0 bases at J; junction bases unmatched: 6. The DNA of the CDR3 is TGCAGCGTTGATGGGACAGGGAGGGACTCTGGAAACACCATATATTTT. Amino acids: CSVDGTGRDSGNTIYF.

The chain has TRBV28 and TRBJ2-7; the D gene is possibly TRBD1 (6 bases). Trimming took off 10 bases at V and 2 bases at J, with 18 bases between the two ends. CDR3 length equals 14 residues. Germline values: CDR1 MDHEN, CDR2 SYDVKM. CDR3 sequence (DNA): TGTGCCACCAAACTCGTGGGGGCAACCTACGAGCAGTACTTC. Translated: CATKLVGATYEQYF.

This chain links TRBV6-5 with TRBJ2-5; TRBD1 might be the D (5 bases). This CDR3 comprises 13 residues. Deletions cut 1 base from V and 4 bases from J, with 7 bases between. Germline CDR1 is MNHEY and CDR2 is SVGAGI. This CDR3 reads CASSYFQGETQYF. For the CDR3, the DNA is TGTGCCAGCAGTTACTTCCAGGGAGAGACCCAGTACTTC.

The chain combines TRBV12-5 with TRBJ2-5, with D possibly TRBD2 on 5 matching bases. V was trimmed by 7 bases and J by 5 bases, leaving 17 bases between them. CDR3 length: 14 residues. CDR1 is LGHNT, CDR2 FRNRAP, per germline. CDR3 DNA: TGTGCTAGTGCTTCGGGCCCCCGAGGGGAGACCCAGTACTTC. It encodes CASASGPRGETQYF.

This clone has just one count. The CDR3 nucleotides read TGTGCCAGCAGTCCGACTCCCCGGTGGGAGCAGTTCTTC. It is translated as CASSPTPRWEQFF. The chain employs TRBV6-2 or TRBV6-3 and TRBJ2-1; D unresolved. Trimming left V 5 bases short and J 10 bases short, with 15 bases between. The CDR3 has 13 amino acids. The germline gives CDR1 MNHEY, CDR2 SVGEGT.

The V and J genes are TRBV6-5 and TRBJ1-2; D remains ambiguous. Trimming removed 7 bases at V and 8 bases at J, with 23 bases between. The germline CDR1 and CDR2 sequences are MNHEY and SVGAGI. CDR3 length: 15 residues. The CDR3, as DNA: TGTGCCAGCAACCCCCAAGACACCGCCCTGTCGGGCTACACCTTC. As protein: CASNPQDTALSGYTF.

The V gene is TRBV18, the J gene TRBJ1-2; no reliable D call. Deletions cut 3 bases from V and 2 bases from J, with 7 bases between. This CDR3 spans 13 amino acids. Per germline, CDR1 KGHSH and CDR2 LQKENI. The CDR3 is CASSPERNYGYTF. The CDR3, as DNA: TGTGCCAGCTCACCGGAGAGGAACTATGGCTACACCTTC.

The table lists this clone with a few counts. The CDR3 nucleotides are TGTGCCAGCAGGATGGACAGAAACTATGGCTACACCTTC. It translates to CASRMDRNYGYTF. V and J are TRBV6-4 and TRBJ1-2; D may be TRBD1 (6 bases). The germline V gene has CDR1 MRHNA and CDR2 SNTAGT. V was trimmed by 6 bases and J by 2 bases, leaving 10 bases between them. The CDR3 has 13 amino acids.

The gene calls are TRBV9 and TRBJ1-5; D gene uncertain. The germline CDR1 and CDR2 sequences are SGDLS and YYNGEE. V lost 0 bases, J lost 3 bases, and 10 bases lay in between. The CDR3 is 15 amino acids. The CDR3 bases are TGTGCCAGCAGCGTAGGCGGGGAAACCAATCAGCCCCAGCATTTT. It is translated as CASSVGGETNQPQHF.

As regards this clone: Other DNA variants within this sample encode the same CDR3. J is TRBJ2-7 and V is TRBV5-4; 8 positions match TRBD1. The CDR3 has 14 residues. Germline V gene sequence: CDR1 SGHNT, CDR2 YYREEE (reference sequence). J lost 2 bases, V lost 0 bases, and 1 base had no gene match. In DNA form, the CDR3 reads TGTGCCAGCAGCTTGGCAGGGGGCCCCTACGAGCAGTACTTC. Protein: CASSLAGGPYEQYF.

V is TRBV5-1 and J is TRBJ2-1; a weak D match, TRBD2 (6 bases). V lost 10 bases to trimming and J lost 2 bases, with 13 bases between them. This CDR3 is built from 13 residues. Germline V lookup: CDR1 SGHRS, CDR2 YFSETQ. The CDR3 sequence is CASSPGAYNEQFF. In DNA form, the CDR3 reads TGCGCCTCCTCACCGGGAGCCTACAATGAGCAGTTCTTC. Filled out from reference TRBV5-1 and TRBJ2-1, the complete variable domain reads KAGVTQTPRYLIKTRGQQVTLSCSPISGHRSVSWYQQTPGQGLQFLFEYFSETQRNKGNFPGRFSGRQFSNSRSEMNVSTLELGDSALYLCASSPGAYNEQFFGPGTRLTVL.

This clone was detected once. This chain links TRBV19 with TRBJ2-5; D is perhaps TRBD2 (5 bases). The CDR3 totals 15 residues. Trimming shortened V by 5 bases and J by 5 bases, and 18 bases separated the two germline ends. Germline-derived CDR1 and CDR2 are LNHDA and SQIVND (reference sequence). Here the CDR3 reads CASSPPGSKRETQYF. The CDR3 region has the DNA TGTGCCAGTAGTCCACCGGGGTCCAAGCGGGAGACCCAGTACTTC. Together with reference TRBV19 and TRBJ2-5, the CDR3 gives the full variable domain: DGGITQSPKYLFRKEGQNVTLSCEQNLNHDAMYWYRQDPGQGLRLIYYSQIVNDFQKGDIAEGYSVSREKKESFPLTVTSAQKNPTAFYLCASSPPGSKRETQYFGPGTRLLVL.

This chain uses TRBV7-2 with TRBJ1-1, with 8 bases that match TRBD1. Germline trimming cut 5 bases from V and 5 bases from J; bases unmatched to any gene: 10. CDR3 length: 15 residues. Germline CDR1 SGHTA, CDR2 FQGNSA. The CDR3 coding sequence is TGTGCCAGCAGCCGCCGACAGGGGATGGGGACTGAAGCTTTCTTT. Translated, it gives CASSRRQGMGTEAFF.

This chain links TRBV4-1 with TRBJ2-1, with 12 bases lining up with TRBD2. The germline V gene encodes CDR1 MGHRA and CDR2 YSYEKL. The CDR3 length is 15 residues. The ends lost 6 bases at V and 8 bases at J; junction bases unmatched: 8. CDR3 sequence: CASSRTSGIIYEQFF. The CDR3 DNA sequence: TGCGCCAGCAGTCGGACTAGCGGGATTATCTATGAGCAGTTCTTC.

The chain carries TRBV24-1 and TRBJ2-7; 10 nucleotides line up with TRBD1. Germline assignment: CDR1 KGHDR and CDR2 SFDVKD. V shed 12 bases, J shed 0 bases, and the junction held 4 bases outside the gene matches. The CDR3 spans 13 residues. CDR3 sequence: CALRDRGSYEQYF. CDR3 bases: TGTGCCCTCCGGGACAGGGGCTCCTACGAGCAGTACTTC.

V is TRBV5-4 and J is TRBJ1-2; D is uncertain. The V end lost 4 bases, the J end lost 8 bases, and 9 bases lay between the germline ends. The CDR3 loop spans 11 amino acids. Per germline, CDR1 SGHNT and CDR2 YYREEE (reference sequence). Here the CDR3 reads CASSLKEGYTF. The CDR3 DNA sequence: TGTGCCAGCAGCCTGAAAGAGGGCTACACCTTC.

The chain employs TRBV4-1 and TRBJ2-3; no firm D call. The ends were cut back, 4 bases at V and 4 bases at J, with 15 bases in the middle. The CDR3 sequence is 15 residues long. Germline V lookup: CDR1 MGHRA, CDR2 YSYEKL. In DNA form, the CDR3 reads TGCGCCAGCAGCCCTCTCATCCAACGGGCAGATACGCAGTATTTT. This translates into CASSPLIQRADTQYF.